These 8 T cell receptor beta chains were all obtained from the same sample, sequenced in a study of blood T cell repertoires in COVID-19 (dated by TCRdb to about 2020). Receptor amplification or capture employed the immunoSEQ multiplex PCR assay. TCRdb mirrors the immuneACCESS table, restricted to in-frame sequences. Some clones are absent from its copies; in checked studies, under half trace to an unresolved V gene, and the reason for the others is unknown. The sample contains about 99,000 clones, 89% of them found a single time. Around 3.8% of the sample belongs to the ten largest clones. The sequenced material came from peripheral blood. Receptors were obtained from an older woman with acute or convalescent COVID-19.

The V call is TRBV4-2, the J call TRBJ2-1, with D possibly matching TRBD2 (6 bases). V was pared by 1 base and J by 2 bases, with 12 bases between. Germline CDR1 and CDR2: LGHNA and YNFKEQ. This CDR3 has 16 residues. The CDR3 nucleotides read TGTGCCAGCAGCCAAGGGGCGGGGAACGCCTACAATGAGCAGTTCTTC. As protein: CASSQGAGNAYNEQFF.

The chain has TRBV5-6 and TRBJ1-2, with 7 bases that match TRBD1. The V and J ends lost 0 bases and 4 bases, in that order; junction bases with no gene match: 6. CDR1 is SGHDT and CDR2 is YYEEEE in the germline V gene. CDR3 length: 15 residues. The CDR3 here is CASSLDGTALYGYTF. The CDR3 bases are TGTGCCAGCAGCTTGGACGGGACAGCCCTCTATGGCTACACCTTC. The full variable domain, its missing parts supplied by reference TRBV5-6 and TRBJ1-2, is DAGVTQSPTHLIKTRGQQVTLRCSPKSGHDTVSWYQQALGQGPQFIFQYYEEEERQRGNFPDRFSGHQFPNYSSELNVNALLLGDSALYLCASSLDGTALYGYTFGSGTRLTVV.

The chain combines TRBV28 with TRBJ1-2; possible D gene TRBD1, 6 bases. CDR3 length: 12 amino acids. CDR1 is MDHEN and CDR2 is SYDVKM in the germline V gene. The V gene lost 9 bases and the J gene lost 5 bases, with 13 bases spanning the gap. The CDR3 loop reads CASTGKDYGYTF. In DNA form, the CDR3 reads TGTGCCAGTACAGGGAAGGATTATGGCTACACCTTC.

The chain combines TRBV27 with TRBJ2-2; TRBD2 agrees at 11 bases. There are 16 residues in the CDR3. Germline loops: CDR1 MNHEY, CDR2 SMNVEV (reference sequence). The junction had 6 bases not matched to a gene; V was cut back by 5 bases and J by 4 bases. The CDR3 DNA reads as TGTGCCAGCAGTCCGCCGGGACTAGCGGTCACCGGGGAGCTGTTTTTT. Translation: CASSPPGLAVTGELFF.

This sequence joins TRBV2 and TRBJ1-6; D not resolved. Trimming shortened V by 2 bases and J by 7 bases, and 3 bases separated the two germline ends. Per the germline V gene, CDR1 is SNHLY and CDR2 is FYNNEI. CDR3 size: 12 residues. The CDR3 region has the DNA TGTGCCAGCAGTGAACAGAATTCACCCCTCCACTTT. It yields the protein CASSEQNSPLHF. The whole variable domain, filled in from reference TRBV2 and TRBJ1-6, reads EPEVTQTPSHQVTQMGQEVILRCVPISNHLYFYWYRQILGQKVEFLVSFYNNEISEKSEIFDDQFSVERPDGSNFTLKIRSTKLEDSAMYFCASSEQNSPLHFGNGTRLTVT.

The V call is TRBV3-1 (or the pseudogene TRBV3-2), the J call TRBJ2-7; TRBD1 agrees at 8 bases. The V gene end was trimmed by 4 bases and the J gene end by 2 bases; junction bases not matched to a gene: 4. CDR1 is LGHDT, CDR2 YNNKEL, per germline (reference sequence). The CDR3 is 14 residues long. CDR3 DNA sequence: TGTGCCAGCAGCCCCAGGACAGGGACCTACGAGCAGTACTTC. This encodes CASSPRTGTYEQYF.

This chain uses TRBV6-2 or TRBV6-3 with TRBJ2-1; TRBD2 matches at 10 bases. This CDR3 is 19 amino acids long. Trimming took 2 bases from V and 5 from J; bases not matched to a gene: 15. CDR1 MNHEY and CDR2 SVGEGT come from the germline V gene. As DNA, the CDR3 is TGTGCCAGCAGTTACACCAGCGGGAGGGCCGGGGAGCGGGACAATGAGCAGTTCTTC. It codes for CASSYTSGRAGERDNEQFF.

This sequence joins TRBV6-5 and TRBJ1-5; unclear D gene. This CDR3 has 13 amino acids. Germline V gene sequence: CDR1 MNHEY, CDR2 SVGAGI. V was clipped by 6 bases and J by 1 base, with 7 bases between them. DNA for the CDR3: TGTGCCAGCAGACAGTGGAGCAATCAGCCCCAGCATTTT. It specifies CASRQWSNQPQHF.